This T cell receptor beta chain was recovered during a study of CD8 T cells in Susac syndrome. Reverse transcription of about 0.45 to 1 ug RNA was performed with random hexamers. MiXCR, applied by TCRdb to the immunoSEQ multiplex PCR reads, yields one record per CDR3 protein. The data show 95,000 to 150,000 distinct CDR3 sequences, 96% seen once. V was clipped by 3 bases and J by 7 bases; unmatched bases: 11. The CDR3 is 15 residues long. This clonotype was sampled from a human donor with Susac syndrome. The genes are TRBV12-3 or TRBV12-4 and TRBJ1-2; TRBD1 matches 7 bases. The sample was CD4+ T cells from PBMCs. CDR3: CASSFSPQGGFGYTF. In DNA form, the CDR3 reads TGTGCCAGCAGTTTTTCCCCGCAGGGGGGATTTGGCTACACCTTC.